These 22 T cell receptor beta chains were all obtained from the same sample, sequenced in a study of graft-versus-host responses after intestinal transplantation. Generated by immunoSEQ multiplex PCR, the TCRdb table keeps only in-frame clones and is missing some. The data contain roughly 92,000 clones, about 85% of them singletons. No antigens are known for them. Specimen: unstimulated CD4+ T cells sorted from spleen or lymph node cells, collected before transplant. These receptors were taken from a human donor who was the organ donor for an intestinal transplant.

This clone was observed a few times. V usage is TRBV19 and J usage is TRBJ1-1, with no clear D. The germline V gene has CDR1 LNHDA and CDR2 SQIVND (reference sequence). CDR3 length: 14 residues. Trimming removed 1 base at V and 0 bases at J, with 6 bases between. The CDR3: CASSIGGMNTEAFF. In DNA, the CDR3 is TGTGCCAGTAGTATAGGAGGGATGAACACTGAAGCTTTCTTT. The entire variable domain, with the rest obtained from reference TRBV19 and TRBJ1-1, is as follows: DGGITQSPKYLFRKEGQNVTLSCEQNLNHDAMYWYRQDPGQGLRLIYYSQIVNDFQKGDIAEGYSVSREKKESFPLTVTSAQKNPTAFYLCASSIGGMNTEAFFGQGTRLTVV.

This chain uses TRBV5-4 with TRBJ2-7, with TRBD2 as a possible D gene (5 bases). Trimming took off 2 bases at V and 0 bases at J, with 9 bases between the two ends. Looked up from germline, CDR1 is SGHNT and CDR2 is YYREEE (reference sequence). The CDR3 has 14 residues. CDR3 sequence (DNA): TGTGCCAGCAGCTTAACGGGGAGCTCCTACGAGCAGTACTTC. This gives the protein CASSLTGSSYEQYF.

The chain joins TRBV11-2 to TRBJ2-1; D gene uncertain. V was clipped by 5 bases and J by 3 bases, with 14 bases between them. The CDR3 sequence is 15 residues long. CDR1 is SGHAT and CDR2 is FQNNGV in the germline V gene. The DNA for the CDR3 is TGTGCCAGCAGCCGCCACGGCAGGCTCTACAATGAGCAGTTCTTC. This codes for CASSRHGRLYNEQFF.

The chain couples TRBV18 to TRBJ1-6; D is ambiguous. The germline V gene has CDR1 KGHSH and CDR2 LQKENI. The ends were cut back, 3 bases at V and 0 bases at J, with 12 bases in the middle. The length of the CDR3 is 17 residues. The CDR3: CASSPRVGISYNSPLHF. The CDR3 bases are TGTGCCAGCTCACCGCGGGTGGGCATCTCCTATAATTCACCCCTCCACTTT.

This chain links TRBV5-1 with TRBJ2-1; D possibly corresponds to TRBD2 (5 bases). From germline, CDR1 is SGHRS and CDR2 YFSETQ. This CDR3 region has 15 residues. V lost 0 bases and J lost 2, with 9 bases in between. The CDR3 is CASSLGLAAYNEQFF. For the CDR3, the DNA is TGCGCCAGCAGCTTGGGGCTAGCAGCCTACAATGAGCAGTTCTTC.

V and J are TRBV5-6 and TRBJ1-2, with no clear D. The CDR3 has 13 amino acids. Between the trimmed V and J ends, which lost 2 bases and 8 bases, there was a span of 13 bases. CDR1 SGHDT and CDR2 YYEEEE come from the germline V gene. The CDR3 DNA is TGTGCCAGCAGCTTTGGCGACATTCGAGGCTACACCTTC. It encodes CASSFGDIRGYTF.

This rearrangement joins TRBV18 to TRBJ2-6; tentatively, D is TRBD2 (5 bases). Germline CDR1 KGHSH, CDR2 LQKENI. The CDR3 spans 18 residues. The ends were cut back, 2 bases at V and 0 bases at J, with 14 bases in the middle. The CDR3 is CASSPTAGGNSGANVLTF. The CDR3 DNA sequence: TGTGCCAGCTCACCAACGGCAGGAGGCAACTCTGGGGCCAACGTCCTGACTTTC.

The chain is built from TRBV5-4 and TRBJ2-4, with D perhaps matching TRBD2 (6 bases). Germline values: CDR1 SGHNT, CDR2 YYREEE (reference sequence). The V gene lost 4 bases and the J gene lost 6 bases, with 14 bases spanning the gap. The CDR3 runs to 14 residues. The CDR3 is CASSTGGVGNIQYF. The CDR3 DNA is TGTGCCAGCAGCACGGGCGGGGTGGGAAACATTCAGTACTTC.

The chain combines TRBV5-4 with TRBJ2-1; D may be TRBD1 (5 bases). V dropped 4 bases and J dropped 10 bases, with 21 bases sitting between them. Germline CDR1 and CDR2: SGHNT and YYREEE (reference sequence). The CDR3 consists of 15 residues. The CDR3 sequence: CASSPDGGRVREQFF. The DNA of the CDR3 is TGTGCCAGCAGCCCGGACGGCGGCAGGGTGAGAGAGCAGTTCTTC.

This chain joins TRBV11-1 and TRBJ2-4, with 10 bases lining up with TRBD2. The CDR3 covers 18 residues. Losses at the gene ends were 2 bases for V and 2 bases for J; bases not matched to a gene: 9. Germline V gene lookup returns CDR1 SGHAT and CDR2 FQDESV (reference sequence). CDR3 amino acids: CASSLTGTSDPPKNIQYF. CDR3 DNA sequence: TGTGCCAGCAGCTTAACCGGGACTAGCGACCCGCCCAAAAACATTCAGTACTTC.

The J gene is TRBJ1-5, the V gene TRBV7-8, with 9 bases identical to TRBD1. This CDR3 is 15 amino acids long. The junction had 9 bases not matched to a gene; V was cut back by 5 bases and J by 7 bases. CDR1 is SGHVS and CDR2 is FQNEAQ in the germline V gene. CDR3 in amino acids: CASSQDRGWWQPQHF. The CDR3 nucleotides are TGTGCCAGCAGCCAGGACAGGGGTTGGTGGCAGCCCCAGCATTTT.

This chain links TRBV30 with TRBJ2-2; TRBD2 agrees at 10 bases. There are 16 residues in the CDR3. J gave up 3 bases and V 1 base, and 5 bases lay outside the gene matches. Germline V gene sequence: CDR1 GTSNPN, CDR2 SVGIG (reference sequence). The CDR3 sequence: CAWSGLAGADTGELFF. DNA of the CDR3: TGTGCCTGGAGTGGTCTAGCGGGGGCCGACACCGGGGAGCTGTTTTTT.

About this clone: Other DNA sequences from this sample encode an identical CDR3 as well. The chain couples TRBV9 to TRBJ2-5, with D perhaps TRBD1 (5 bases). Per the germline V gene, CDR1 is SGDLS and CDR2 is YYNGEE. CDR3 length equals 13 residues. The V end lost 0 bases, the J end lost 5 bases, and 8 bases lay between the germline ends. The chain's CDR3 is CASSVGTTETQYF. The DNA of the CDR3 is TGTGCCAGCAGCGTAGGGACAACCGAGACCCAGTACTTC.

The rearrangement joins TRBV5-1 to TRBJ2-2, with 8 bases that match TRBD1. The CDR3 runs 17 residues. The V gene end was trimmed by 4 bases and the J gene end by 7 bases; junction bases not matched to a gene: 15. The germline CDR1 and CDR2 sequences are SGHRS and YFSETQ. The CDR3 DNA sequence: TGCGCCAGCAGCCGTTCGTGGACCCAGGGGGCAGTCGGGGAGCTGTTTTTT. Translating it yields CASSRSWTQGAVGELFF. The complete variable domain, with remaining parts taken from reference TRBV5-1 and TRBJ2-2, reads KAGVTQTPRYLIKTRGQQVTLSCSPISGHRSVSWYQQTPGQGLQFLFEYFSETQRNKGNFPGRFSGRQFSNSRSEMNVSTLELGDSALYLCASSRSWTQGAVGELFFGEGSRLTVL.

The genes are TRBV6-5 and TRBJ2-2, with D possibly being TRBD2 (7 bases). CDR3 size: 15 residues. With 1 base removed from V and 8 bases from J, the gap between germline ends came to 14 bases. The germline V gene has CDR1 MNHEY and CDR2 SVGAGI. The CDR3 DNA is TGTGCCAGCAGTTACTTTGGCGGGGGCTTAGGGGAGCTGTTTTTT. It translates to CASSYFGGGLGELFF.

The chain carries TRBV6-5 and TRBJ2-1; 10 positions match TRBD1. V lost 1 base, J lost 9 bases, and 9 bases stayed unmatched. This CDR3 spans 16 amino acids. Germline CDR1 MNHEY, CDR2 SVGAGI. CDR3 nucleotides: TGTGCCAGCAGTTACTACCGGGACAGGGGAGGTGGTGAGCAGTTCTTC. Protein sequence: CASSYYRDRGGGEQFF.

This CDR3 is CASSQGLAGGHSYNEQFF. CDR3 bases: TGTGCCAGCAGCCAGGGACTAGCGGGAGGTCACTCCTACAATGAGCAGTTCTTC. This chain connects TRBV27 to TRBJ2-1, with 15 bases matching TRBD2. Germline V gives CDR1 MNHEY, CDR2 SMNVEV (reference sequence). V was clipped by 6 bases and J by 0 bases; unmatched bases: 6. This CDR3 contains 18 residues.

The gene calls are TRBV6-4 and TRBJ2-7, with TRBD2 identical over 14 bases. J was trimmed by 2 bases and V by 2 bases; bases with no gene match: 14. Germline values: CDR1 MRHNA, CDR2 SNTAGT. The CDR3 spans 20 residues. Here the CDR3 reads CASSDRTTSGGAYLTYEQYF. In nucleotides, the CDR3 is TGTGCCAGCAGTGACAGGACGACTAGCGGGGGGGCCTACCTAACCTACGAGCAGTACTTC.

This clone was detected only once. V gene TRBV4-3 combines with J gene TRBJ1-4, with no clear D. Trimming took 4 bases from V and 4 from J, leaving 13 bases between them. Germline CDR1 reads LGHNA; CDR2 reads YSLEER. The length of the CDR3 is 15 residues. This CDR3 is CASSREVGYNEKLFF. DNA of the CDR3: TGCGCCAGCAGCCGAGAGGTCGGGTATAATGAAAAACTGTTTTTT.

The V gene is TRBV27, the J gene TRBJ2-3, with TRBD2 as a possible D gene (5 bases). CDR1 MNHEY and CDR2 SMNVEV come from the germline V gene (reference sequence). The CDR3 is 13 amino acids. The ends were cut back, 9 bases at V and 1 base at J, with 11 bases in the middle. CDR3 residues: CASGLRGTDTQYF. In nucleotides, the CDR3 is TGTGCCAGTGGACTGCGGGGCACAGATACGCAGTATTTT.

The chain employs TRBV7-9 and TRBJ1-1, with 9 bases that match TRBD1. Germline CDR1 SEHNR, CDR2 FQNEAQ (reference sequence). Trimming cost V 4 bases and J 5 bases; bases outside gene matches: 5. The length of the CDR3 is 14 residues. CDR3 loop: CASSYRQGGTEAFF. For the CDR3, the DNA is TGTGCCAGCAGCTATAGACAGGGGGGGACTGAAGCTTTCTTT.

The CDR3 sequence is CASSPLGQGGEQYF. CDR3 coding DNA: TGTGCCAGCTCACCCCTGGGACAGGGGGGCGAGCAGTACTTC. V is TRBV18 and J is TRBJ2-7, with 11 bases matching TRBD1. Germline V gives CDR1 KGHSH, CDR2 LQKENI. The CDR3 covers 14 residues. V lost 3 bases and J lost 6; bases outside the gene matches: 4.